This entry lists 21 T cell receptor beta chains sequenced from one sample in a study of vaccination effects on CD4 cells after COVID-19. Their specific antigens are unknown. On day 10 of culture, CD4+ T cells were separated out. Two-dose vaccination with either BNT162b2 or mRNA-1273 was given to the participants. Only in-frame clones appear in the TCRdb table, and some are missing; sequencing was by immunoSEQ multiplex PCR. This table holds approximately 47,000 clones, around 70% found once. The sample consisted of CD4+ T cells from PBMCs cultured without peptide, taken after COVID-19 vaccination. These receptors were collected from a human donor who received a COVID-19 vaccine.

The chain has TRBV10-3 and TRBJ1-3; no reliable D call. V was clipped by 0 bases and J by 3 bases, with 3 bases between them. This CDR3 has 13 residues. Germline values: CDR1 ENHRY, CDR2 SYGVKD. Here the CDR3 DNA reads TGTGCCATCAGTGAGTCGGGTGGAAACACCATATATTTT. It specifies CAISESGGNTIYF.

V and J are TRBV5-5 and TRBJ2-2; no clear D gene. The CDR3 is 15 residues long. Trimming cost V 4 bases and J 5 bases, with 15 bases left between them. The germline CDR1 and CDR2 sequences are SGHKS and YYEKEE (reference sequence). The CDR3: CASSPAGESTGELFF. The CDR3 nucleotides read TGTGCCAGCAGCCCGGCTGGAGAATCTACCGGGGAGCTGTTTTTT.

This clone was observed a single time. One junction end does not reproduce the germline sequence, and a read error may be involved. The chain's CDR3 is CAISVKGNAEAFF. Written as DNA, the CDR3 is TGTGCCATCAGTGTAAAGGGGAACGCTGAAGCTTTCTTT. This chain joins TRBV10-3 and TRBJ1-1; possible D gene TRBD1, 5 bases. CDR1 ENHRY and CDR2 SYGVKD come from the germline V gene. This CDR3 comprises 13 residues.

This chain uses TRBV11-3 with TRBJ2-1, with 10 bases fitting TRBD2. The CDR3 has 13 amino acids. Trimming took 1 base from V and 9 from J; bases not matched to a gene: 0. Germline CDR1 is SGHNT and CDR2 is YENEEA. The CDR3 reads CASSLGTSGEQFF. Here the CDR3 DNA reads TGTGCCAGCAGCTTAGGGACTAGCGGTGAGCAGTTCTTC.

The rearrangement joins TRBV4-1 to TRBJ1-1; tentatively, D is TRBD1 (5 bases). This CDR3 region has 14 residues. From germline, CDR1 is MGHRA and CDR2 YSYEKL. V shed 3 bases and J shed 2 bases, with 10 bases lying between them. The CDR3, as DNA: TGCGCCAGCAGCCAGGGGAGGGGAAACACTGAAGCTTTCTTT. Translation: CASSQGRGNTEAFF.

The rearrangement joins TRBV10-3 to TRBJ1-4; TRBD1 matches 9 bases. Germline V gene sequence: CDR1 ENHRY, CDR2 SYGVKD. The junction had 5 bases not matched to a gene; V was cut back by 4 bases and J by 8 bases. The CDR3 length is 14 residues. The DNA for the CDR3 is TGTGCCATCAGTGGGGTCGGACAGGGGGAAAAACTGTTTTTT. Translating gives CAISGVGQGEKLFF.

This clone appeared a few times. Here the CDR3 reads CASSQSTSGGAVQYF. The CDR3 DNA sequence: TGTGCCAGCAGCCAAAGCACTAGCGGGGGAGCGGTGCAGTACTTC. The chain joins TRBV3-1 (or the pseudogene TRBV3-2) to TRBJ2-7; 11 nucleotides match TRBD2. The germline gives CDR1 LGHDT, CDR2 YNNKEL (reference sequence). The CDR3 is 15 residues long. Germline trimming cut 2 bases from V and 9 bases from J; bases unmatched to any gene: 9.

V usage is TRBV5-5 and J usage is TRBJ1-5; D remains unclear. Germline V CDR1 and CDR2: SGHKS, YYEKEE (reference sequence). This CDR3 region has 16 residues. V was clipped by 2 bases and J by 0 bases, with 12 bases between them. CDR3 DNA: TGTGCCAGCAGCTTAAATGAGGTGTATAGCAATCAGCCCCAGCATTTT. Its translation is CASSLNEVYSNQPQHF.

V usage is TRBV3-1 (or the pseudogene TRBV3-2) and J usage is TRBJ1-5; D might be TRBD1 (6 bases). The CDR3 extends over 17 amino acids. V dropped 2 bases and J dropped 0 bases, with 14 bases sitting between them. The germline V gene has CDR1 LGHDT and CDR2 YNNKEL (reference sequence). The CDR3 coding sequence is TGTGCCAGCAGCCAATCACAGGGACTCTATAGCAATCAGCCCCAGCATTTT. Amino acid sequence: CASSQSQGLYSNQPQHF.

The gene calls are TRBV10-3 and TRBJ1-2; 7 positions match TRBD1. The V and J ends lost 3 bases and 8 bases, in that order; junction bases with no gene match: 9. This CDR3 region has 14 residues. Germline CDR1 and CDR2: ENHRY and SYGVKD. The CDR3 DNA follows: TGTGCCATCAGTGAAAGGAGAGGGGGCGAGGGCTACACCTTC. It specifies CAISERRGGEGYTF.

This clone was seen a few times. This chain uses TRBV19 with TRBJ1-1, with D hard to call. CDR1 LNHDA and CDR2 SQIVND come from the germline V gene (reference sequence). V was clipped by 5 bases and J by 0 bases, with 7 bases between them. The CDR3 length is 13 residues. CDR3 loop: CASSRNLNTEAFF. The CDR3 DNA sequence: TGTGCCAGTAGTCGGAACTTGAACACTGAAGCTTTCTTT. Full variable domain (missing parts from reference TRBV19 and TRBJ1-1): DGGITQSPKYLFRKEGQNVTLSCEQNLNHDAMYWYRQDPGQGLRLIYYSQIVNDFQKGDIAEGYSVSREKKESFPLTVTSAQKNPTAFYLCASSRNLNTEAFFGQGTRLTVV.

A single count supports this clone. The chain joins TRBV12-5 to TRBJ1-2; D is ambiguous. Deletions cut 10 bases from V and 4 bases from J, with 16 bases between. CDR1 LGHNT and CDR2 FRNRAP come from the germline V gene. CDR3 size: 13 residues. CDR3 sequence (DNA): TGTGCTACGTCCCCGGACGCTCCCTATGGCTACACCTTC. Residues: CATSPDAPYGYTF.

This chain uses TRBV4-1 with TRBJ2-3, with D perhaps matching TRBD2 (5 bases). Germline V gene data show CDR1 as MGHRA and CDR2 as YSYEKL. The CDR3 extends over 14 amino acids. Trimming left V 4 bases short and J 2 bases short, with 10 bases between. For the CDR3, the DNA is TGCGCCAGCAGCCTCGGGAAGACCACAGATACGCAGTATTTT. It yields the protein CASSLGKTTDTQYF.

This chain uses TRBV5-1 with TRBJ2-1, with D unclear. V was trimmed by 1 base and J by 0 bases, leaving 11 bases between them. Germline CDR1 SGHRS, CDR2 YFSETQ. This CDR3 contains 16 residues. The CDR3 loop is CASSLWSVSSYNEQFF. In DNA, the CDR3 is TGCGCCAGCAGCTTGTGGTCAGTAAGCTCCTACAATGAGCAGTTCTTC.

The chain recombines TRBV18 with TRBJ2-2; D call uncertain. The CDR3 is 14 residues long. In germline, CDR1 is KGHSH, CDR2 LQKENI. V was trimmed by 2 bases and J by 6 bases, leaving 10 bases between them. The CDR3 reads CASSPYRMAGELFF. The CDR3 DNA follows: TGTGCCAGCTCACCATACCGGATGGCCGGGGAGCTGTTTTTT.

The V call is TRBV14, the J call TRBJ2-2, with D perhaps TRBD2 (6 bases). The CDR3 contains 14 residues. V gave up 4 bases and J gave up 4 bases, with 10 bases separating them. Germline loops: CDR1 SGHDN, CDR2 FVKESK. The CDR3 loop is CASSLRDFTGELFF. The CDR3 coding sequence is TGTGCCAGCAGCCTACGGGACTTCACCGGGGAGCTGTTTTTT.

This clone was detected only once. The chain carries TRBV3-1 (or the pseudogene TRBV3-2) and TRBJ1-3; tentatively, D is TRBD1 (5 bases). Germline CDR1 reads LGHDT; CDR2 reads YNNKEL (reference sequence). The length of the CDR3 is 16 residues. V gave up 5 bases and J gave up 0 bases, with 14 bases separating them. Written as DNA, the CDR3 is TGTGCCAGCAGCAGTTCTAACAGGATCTCTGGAAACACCATATATTTT. Its protein is CASSSSNRISGNTIYF.

The chain links TRBV27 to TRBJ1-3, with D possibly being TRBD1 (5 bases). V lost 1 base and J 2 bases, leaving 12 bases between the germline ends. The CDR3 extends over 16 amino acids. CDR1 and CDR2 from the germline V gene are MNHEY and SMNVEV (reference sequence). The DNA of the CDR3 is TGTGCCAGCAGTTTATGGGGGAAAGGAACTGGAAACACCATATATTTT. As protein: CASSLWGKGTGNTIYF.

The chain joins TRBV5-6 to TRBJ2-1; the D is unclear. Trimming took 1 base from V and 10 from J, leaving 21 bases between them. The germline V gene has CDR1 SGHDT and CDR2 YYEEEE. This CDR3 region has 16 residues. The CDR3 nucleotides are TGTGCCAGCAGCTTGATCCCCCTGTCAGACGCCGGCGAGCAGTTCTTC. It specifies CASSLIPLSDAGEQFF.

This clone appeared once. This chain links TRBV18 with TRBJ2-5, with D possibly matching TRBD2 (6 bases). Between the trimmed V and J ends, which lost 3 bases and 2 bases, there was a span of 13 bases. The CDR3 length is 15 residues. In germline, CDR1 is KGHSH, CDR2 LQKENI. The CDR3 region is CASSPLSGVQETQYF. CDR3 bases: TGTGCCAGCTCACCCCTGTCGGGAGTACAAGAGACCCAGTACTTC.

The J gene is TRBJ1-1, the V gene TRBV6-5; D ambiguous. The germline gives CDR1 MNHEY, CDR2 SVGAGI. This CDR3 has 13 residues. V lost 4 bases to trimming and J lost 2 bases, with 8 bases between them. CDR3 nucleotides: TGTGCCAGCAGTTTGCAGGCAAACACTGAAGCTTTCTTT. This encodes CASSLQANTEAFF.